This T cell receptor (beta chain) came from a study of CD8+ T cells in alopecia areata. Study findings and constraints: An increase in clonality over normal scalp was evident in lesional scalp, especially alopecia totalis/universalis.

Reverse transcription of extracted RNA yielded cDNA, which provided the sequencing template. Only in-frame clones appear in the TCRdb table, and some are missing; sequencing was by immunoSEQ multiplex PCR. The sample records about 140,000 clones, 62% being singletons. The CDR3 has 13 residues. In germline, CDR1 is MNHEY, CDR2 SVGAGI. V was clipped by 10 bases and J by 5 bases, with 15 bases between them. About this clone itself: Antigen: not known.

The chain recombines TRBV6-5 with TRBJ1-5; D not certain. Sequencing used CD8+ T cells sorted from blood. The sequence was collected from a human donor in good health. Here the CDR3 reads CATRPYEDQPQHF. The CDR3 bases are TGTGCCACCAGGCCTTACGAGGATCAGCCCCAGCATTTT.